These T cell receptor beta chains were read from a single sample in a study of T cell responses to AZD1222 COVID-19 vaccine. Some clones are missing from TCRdb's copy, which holds only in-frame ones; the method was immunoSEQ multiplex PCR. The sample comprises around 150,000 clones, roughly 88% of which are singletons, and less than 2% rests with the top ten. The sample in question was peripheral blood, obtained 28 days after the second AZD1222 dose. The source of these receptors is an adult who received the AZD1222 COVID-19 vaccine. CDR3s leave out the opening cysteine and the closing phenylalanine or tryptophan. The order of the fields is J gene, CDR3 length, D gene, V gene, CDR3 protein. D genes are given only for firm matches.

TRBJ1-1 | 10 | - | TRBV5-6 | ASVSGNTEAF
TRBJ1-3 | 11 | - | TRBV7-9 | ASSLPPGNTIY
TRBJ2-1 | 15 | TRBD2 | TRBV10-1 | ASSGDLAGGLYNEQF
TRBJ1-1 | 11 | TRBD1 | TRBV5-1 | ASRTGVNTEAF
TRBJ1-2 | 10 | - | TRBV7-9 | ASSLASDDYT
TRBJ1-2 | 13 | - | TRBV3-1/TRBV3-2 | ASSHSPPQEYGYT
TRBJ2-1 | 11 | TRBD2 | TRBV7-2 | ASSFTSGNEQF
TRBJ1-2 | 13 | - | TRBV2 | ASSEEGTSAYGYT
TRBJ1-2 | 13 | TRBD1 | TRBV9 | ASSPRTGGAYGYT
TRBJ2-1 | 12 | - | TRBV7-2 | ASSLGRTMGEQF
TRBJ2-1 | 15 | TRBD2 | TRBV4-1 | ASSQETLAGANNEQF
TRBJ2-7 | 14 | TRBD2 | TRBV11-2 | ASSRGASGIRYEQY
TRBJ2-7 | 15 | TRBD2 | TRBV6-6 | ASSPGTSGGVLYEQY
TRBJ1-2 | 10 | - | TRBV18 | ASSAQDYGYT
TRBJ1-2 | 9 | TRBD1 | TRBV20-1 | SARTGAGYT
TRBJ2-2 | 13 | TRBD1 | TRBV5-1 | ASSLRDRADGELF
TRBJ2-5 | 14 | TRBD2 | TRBV3-1/TRBV3-2 | ASSPGLAGSQETQY
TRBJ1-1 | 13 | - | TRBV29-1 | SVEQGRDPAAEAF
TRBJ2-5 | 14 | - | TRBV7-5 | ARSPRDSELQETQY
TRBJ2-5 | 13 | - | TRBV7-3 | ASSSRQGGTETQY
TRBJ1-5 | 14 | TRBD1 | TRBV18 | ASSPSTGGVNQPQH
TRBJ2-5 | 9 | - | TRBV28 | ASRGQETQY
TRBJ1-5 | 12 | - | TRBV9 | ASSVDGGNQPQH
TRBJ2-1 | 13 | TRBD2 | TRBV6-5 | ASSDSGGAKDEQF
TRBJ2-1 | 12 | - | TRBV29-1 | SVDLFGVNNEQF
TRBJ1-4 | 12 | TRBD1 | TRBV5-1 | ASSQDRFDEKLF
TRBJ2-7 | 11 | - | TRBV5-1 | ASSLVGEYEQY
TRBJ2-3 | 14 | - | TRBV6-1 | ASSESGQLSTDTQY
TRBJ2-3 | 13 | - | TRBV5-4 | ASRSGASLSDTQY
TRBJ1-1 | 14 | TRBD1 | TRBV6-5 | ASSYGQGALLTEAF
TRBJ2-6 | 14 | - | TRBV7-3 | ASSLNGRTGANVLT
TRBJ2-2 | 17 | - | TRBV3-1/TRBV3-2 | ASSQDDISQGLGTGELF
TRBJ2-2 | 13 | - | TRBV7-9 | ASSLDLTSLGELF
TRBJ1-4 | 12 | TRBD1 | TRBV18 | ASSFGTGNEKLF
TRBJ2-1 | 9 | - | TRBV7-3 | ASSSGNEQF
TRBJ2-1 | 15 | TRBD2 | TRBV11-2 | ASSLRLAGVQGNEQF
TRBJ2-5 | 14 | TRBD2 | TRBV12-5 | ASGPPGWGGEETQY
TRBJ2-1 | 13 | TRBD2 | TRBV6-5 | ASSPTSGIYNEQF
TRBJ2-4 | 11 | TRBD2 | TRBV6-5 | ASGPSGADIQY
TRBJ1-1 | 13 | - | TRBV28 | ASTSGSDLNTEAF
TRBJ2-1 | 12 | - | TRBV6-5 | ASSRPDSYNEQF
TRBJ2-1 | 13 | TRBD2 | TRBV29-1 | SVERLAGGDNEQF
TRBJ2-5 | 14 | TRBD2 | TRBV7-8 | ASSRTSGRAGETQY
TRBJ1-4 | 12 | - | TRBV19 | ASNLGGSNEKLF
TRBJ1-3 | 13 | - | TRBV5-1 | ASRPTPGSGNTIY
TRBJ1-2 | 10 | - | TRBV12-3/TRBV12-4 | ATTPRGFGYT